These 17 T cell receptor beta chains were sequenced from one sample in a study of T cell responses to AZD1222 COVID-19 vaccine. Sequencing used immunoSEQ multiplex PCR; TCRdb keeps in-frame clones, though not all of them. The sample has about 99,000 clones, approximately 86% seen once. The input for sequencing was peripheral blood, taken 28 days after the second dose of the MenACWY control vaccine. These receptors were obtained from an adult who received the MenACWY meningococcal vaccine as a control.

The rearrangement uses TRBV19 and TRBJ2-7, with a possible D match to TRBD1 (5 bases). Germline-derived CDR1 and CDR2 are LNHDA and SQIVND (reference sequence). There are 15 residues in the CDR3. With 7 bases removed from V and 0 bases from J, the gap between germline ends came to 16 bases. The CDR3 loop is CASTVGQGPSYEQYF. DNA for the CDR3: TGTGCCAGTACCGTGGGGCAGGGCCCCTCCTACGAGCAGTACTTC.

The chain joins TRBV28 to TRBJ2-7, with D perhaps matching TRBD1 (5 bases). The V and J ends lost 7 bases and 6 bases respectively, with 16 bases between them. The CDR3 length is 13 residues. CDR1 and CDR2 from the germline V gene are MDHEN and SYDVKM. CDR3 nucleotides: TGTGCCAGCAAGAGTCCGGGTGGGGCCGAGCAGTACTTC. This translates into CASKSPGGAEQYF.

CDR3 bases: TGTGCCACCAGCGGCGACAGGGGTTTTAATTATGGCTACACCTTC. Translated: CATSGDRGFNYGYTF. This rearrangement joins TRBV15 to TRBJ1-2, with 8 bases fitting TRBD1. The CDR3 contains 15 residues. Losses at the gene ends were 5 bases for V and 5 bases for J; bases not matched to a gene: 10. CDR1 and CDR2 from the germline V gene are LNHNV and YYDKDF (reference sequence).

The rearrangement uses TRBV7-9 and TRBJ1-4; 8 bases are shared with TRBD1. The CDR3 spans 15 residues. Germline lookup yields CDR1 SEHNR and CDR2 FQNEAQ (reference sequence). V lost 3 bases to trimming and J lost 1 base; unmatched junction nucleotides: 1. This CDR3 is CASSFDRGTNEKLFF. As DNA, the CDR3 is TGTGCCAGCAGCTTTGACAGGGGAACTAATGAAAAACTGTTTTTT.

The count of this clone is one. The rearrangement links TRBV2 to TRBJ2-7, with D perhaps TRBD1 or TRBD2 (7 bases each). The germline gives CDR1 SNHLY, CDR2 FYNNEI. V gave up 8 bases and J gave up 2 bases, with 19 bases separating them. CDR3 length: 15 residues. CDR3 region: CASSGGGQRTYEQYF. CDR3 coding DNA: TGTGCCAGCTCTGGGGGGGGACAGAGGACCTACGAGCAGTACTTC.

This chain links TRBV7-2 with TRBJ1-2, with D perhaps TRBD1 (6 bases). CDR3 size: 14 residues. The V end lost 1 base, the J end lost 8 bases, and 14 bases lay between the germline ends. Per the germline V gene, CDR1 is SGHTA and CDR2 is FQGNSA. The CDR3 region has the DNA TGTGCCAGCAGCTTAGGGGGGCCACTATTAGGCTACACCTTC. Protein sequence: CASSLGGPLLGYTF.

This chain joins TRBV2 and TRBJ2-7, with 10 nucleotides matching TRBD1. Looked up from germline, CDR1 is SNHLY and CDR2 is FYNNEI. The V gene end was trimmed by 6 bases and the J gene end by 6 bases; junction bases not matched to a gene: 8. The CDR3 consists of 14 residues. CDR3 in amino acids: CASSAGTGVGEQYF. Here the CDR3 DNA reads TGTGCCAGCAGCGCCGGGACAGGGGTTGGCGAGCAGTACTTC.

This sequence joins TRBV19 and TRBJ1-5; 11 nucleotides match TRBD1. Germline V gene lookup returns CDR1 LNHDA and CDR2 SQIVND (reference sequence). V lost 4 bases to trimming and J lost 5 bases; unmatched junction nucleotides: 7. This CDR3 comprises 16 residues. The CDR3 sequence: CASSKRTGGADQPQHF. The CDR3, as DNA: TGTGCCAGTAGTAAACGGACAGGGGGCGCGGATCAGCCCCAGCATTTT.

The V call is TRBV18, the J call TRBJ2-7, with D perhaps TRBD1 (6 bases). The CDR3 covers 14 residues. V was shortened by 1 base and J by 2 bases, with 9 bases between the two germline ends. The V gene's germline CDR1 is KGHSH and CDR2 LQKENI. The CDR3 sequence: CASSPRGPPYEQYF. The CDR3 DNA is TGTGCCAGCTCACCACGGGGGCCCCCCTACGAGCAGTACTTC.

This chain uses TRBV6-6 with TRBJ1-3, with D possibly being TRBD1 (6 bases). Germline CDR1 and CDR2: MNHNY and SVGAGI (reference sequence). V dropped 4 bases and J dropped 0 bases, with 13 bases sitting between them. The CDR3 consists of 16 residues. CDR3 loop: CASSLTGPSSGNTIYF. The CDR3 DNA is TGTGCCAGCAGTTTGACAGGTCCAAGCTCTGGAAACACCATATATTTT.

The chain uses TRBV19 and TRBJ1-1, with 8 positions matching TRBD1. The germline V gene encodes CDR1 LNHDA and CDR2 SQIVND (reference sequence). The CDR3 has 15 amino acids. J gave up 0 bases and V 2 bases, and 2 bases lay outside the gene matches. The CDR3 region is CASSIQGAMNTEAFF. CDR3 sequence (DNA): TGTGCCAGTAGTATACAGGGGGCCATGAACACTGAAGCTTTCTTT.

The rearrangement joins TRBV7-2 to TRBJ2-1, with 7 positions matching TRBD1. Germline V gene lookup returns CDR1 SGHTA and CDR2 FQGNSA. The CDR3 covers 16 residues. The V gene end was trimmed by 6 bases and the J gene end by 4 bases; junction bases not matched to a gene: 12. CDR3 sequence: CASRDQQGSPYNEQFF. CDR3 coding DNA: TGTGCCAGCAGAGATCAACAGGGGTCCCCTTACAATGAGCAGTTCTTC.

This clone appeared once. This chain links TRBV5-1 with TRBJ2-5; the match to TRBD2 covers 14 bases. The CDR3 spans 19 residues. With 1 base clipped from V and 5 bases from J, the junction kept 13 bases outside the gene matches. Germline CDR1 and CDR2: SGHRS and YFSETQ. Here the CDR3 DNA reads TGCGCCAGCAGCTTGACGTTTGAGACTAGCGGGGGGGCCCGGGAGACCCAGTACTTC. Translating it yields CASSLTFETSGGARETQYF.

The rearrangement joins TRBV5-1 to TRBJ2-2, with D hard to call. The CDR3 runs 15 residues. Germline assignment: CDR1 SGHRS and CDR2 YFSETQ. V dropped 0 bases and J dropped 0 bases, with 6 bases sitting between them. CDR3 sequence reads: CASSLVVPNTGELFF. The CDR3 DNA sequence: TGCGCCAGCAGCTTGGTGGTGCCGAACACCGGGGAGCTGTTTTTT.

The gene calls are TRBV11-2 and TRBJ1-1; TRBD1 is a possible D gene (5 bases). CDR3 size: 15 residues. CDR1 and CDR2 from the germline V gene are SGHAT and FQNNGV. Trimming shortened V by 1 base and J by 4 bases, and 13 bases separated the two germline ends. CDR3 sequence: CASSLGAGWSTEAFF. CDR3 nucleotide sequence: TGTGCCAGCAGCTTAGGAGCAGGGTGGAGCACTGAAGCTTTCTTT.

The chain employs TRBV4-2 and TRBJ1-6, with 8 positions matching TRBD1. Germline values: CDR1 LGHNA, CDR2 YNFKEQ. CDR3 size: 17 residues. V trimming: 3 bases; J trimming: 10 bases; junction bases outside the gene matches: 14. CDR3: CASSHLWTGRGESPLHF. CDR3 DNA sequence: TGTGCCAGCAGCCACCTCTGGACAGGGAGGGGGGAATCACCCCTCCACTTT.

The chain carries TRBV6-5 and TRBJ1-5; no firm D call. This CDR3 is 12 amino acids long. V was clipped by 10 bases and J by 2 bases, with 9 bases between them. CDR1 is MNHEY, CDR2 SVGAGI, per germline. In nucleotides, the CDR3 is TGTGCCACCTCATCCGGCAATCAGCCCCAGCATTTT. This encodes CATSSGNQPQHF.